Following are 10 T cell receptor beta chains from one sample sequenced in a study of metastatic and nonmetastatic thyroid tumors. All patients were treatment-naive before thyroid surgery. MiXCR re-clonotyped the PCR reads for TCRdb. Of 53,000 or so clones in the sample, 20% to 25% are singletons; the top ten hold roughly 3.7%. The sample consisted of blood. The receptor source for this set is a female donor with papillary thyroid cancer or a benign thyroid nodule (not recorded which). Some clones in this sample may be carry-over from other donors' samples.

J is TRBJ1-4 and V is TRBV5-1; 8 bases are shared with TRBD1. The CDR3 is 15 amino acids. V dropped 8 bases and J dropped 7; count of bases not matched to a gene: 13. Germline CDR1 is SGHRS and CDR2 is YFSETQ. CDR3 bases: TGCGCCAGGTCCATCGGACAGGGTAATATTGAAAAACTGTTTTTT. It is translated as CARSIGQGNIEKLFF.

This clone was recorded once. The chain links TRBV20-1 to TRBJ2-1, with 9 nucleotides matching TRBD2. In germline, CDR1 is DFQATT, CDR2 SNEGSKA (reference sequence). The CDR3 is 16 residues long. Trimming took 2 bases from V and 4 from J; bases not matched to a gene: 9. The CDR3 bases are TGCAGTGCTAGATATCGTGGCGGGAGGGCTTACAATGAGCAGTTCTTC. Its protein product is CSARYRGGRAYNEQFF.

This clone appeared many times. The chain recombines TRBV6-1 with TRBJ2-7, with TRBD2 matching over 11 bases. This CDR3 is 14 amino acids long. The V gene end was trimmed by 6 bases and the J gene end by 5 bases; junction bases not matched to a gene: 6. Germline V CDR1 and CDR2: MNHNS, SASEGT. CDR3 in amino acids: CASSRTSGFNEQYF. DNA for the CDR3: TGTGCCAGCAGCAGGACTAGCGGGTTCAACGAGCAGTACTTC.

In this sample, this clone turned up many times. The chain combines TRBV15 with TRBJ2-3; 12 bases map to TRBD2. Germline assignment: CDR1 LNHNV and CDR2 YYDKDF (reference sequence). The CDR3 totals 18 residues. V was clipped by 3 bases and J by 3 bases; unmatched bases: 10. The chain's CDR3 is CATSSPEGLAGRTDTQYF. In DNA form, the CDR3 reads TGTGCCACCAGCAGTCCCGAGGGACTAGCGGGTCGTACAGATACGCAGTATTTT.

This clone was seen at least ten times. The chain links TRBV7-2 to TRBJ2-7, with 9 bases identical to TRBD2. V dropped 2 bases and J dropped 2; count of bases not matched to a gene: 7. This CDR3 comprises 16 residues. Germline assignment: CDR1 SGHTA and CDR2 FQGNSA. The CDR3 reads CASSLRASGAPYEQYF. CDR3 coding DNA: TGTGCCAGCAGCTTACGGGCTAGCGGGGCCCCCTACGAGCAGTACTTC.

Note on this clone: A much larger clone sits a single nucleotide away, making a read error possible. This chain uses TRBV11-1 with TRBJ2-1, with D possibly being TRBD2 (6 bases). The CDR3 totals 15 residues. V dropped 4 bases and J dropped 7 bases, with 17 bases sitting between them. CDR1 and CDR2 (germline): SGHAT, FQDESV (reference sequence). The CDR3 loop reads CASSSTSRRGNEQFF. DNA of the CDR3: TGTGCCAGCAGCTCTACCTCACGGCGGGGAAATGAGCAGTTCTTC.

At least ten counts were recorded for this clone. The chain couples TRBV11-2 to TRBJ2-1; D gene ambiguous. The CDR3 sequence is 13 residues long. Germline V gene data show CDR1 as SGHAT and CDR2 as FQNNGV. The V and J ends lost 7 bases and 10 bases respectively, with 17 bases between them. This chain's CDR3 is CASTPTLLSEQFF. CDR3 coding DNA: TGTGCCAGCACCCCGACTCTCCTATCCGAGCAGTTCTTC. Drawing the rest from reference TRBV11-2 and TRBJ2-1, the complete variable domain is EAGVAQSPRYKIIEKRQSVAFWCNPISGHATLYWYQQILGQGPKLLIQFQNNGVVDDSQLPKDRFSAERLKGVDSTLKIQPAKLEDSAVYLCASTPTLLSEQFFGPGTRLTVL.

The sample holds many counts of this clone. CDR3: CSALTGSSTEAFF. The CDR3 nucleotides are TGCAGTGCCCTGACAGGGTCCAGCACTGAAGCTTTCTTT. The V gene is TRBV20-1, the J gene TRBJ1-1; 7 positions agree with TRBD1. The J segment lost 4 bases and the V segment lost 6 bases, leaving 8 bases of the junction unmatched. The germline V gene encodes CDR1 DFQATT and CDR2 SNEGSKA (reference sequence). The CDR3 spans 13 residues.

This clone has at least ten counts. Distinct nucleotide sequences in the sample also encode this CDR3. CDR3 protein: CASSIASGSQETQYF. Written as DNA, the CDR3 is TGTGCCAGTAGTATAGCTAGCGGGTCCCAAGAGACCCAGTACTTC. The rearrangement joins TRBV19 to TRBJ2-5; 8 bases map to TRBD2. CDR1 LNHDA and CDR2 SQIVND come from the germline V gene (reference sequence). The CDR3 sequence is 15 residues long. With 1 base clipped from V and 1 base from J, the junction kept 2 bases outside the gene matches.

This clone appeared many times. The same CDR3 can be traced to other DNA sequences in this sample. The chain links TRBV6-1 to TRBJ1-2; D perhaps matches TRBD1 (6 bases). Trimming pared 7 bases from V and 5 bases from J, leaving 20 bases between. This CDR3 spans 15 amino acids. Germline lookup yields CDR1 MNHNS and CDR2 SASEGT. CDR3 DNA sequence: TGTGCCAGCACTCAAGGGGGGGGCGCGTCGTATGGCTACACCTTC. Translating gives CASTQGGGASYGYTF.